Sequencing of this T cell receptor (beta chain) was carried out in a study of Ad26.COV2.S vaccination and SARS-CoV-2 variants. Concerning this clone: Its matching antigen is unknown.

Study-wide results and limits: Marked by substantial breadth, spike-specific CD8+ and CD4+ T cell responses were reportedly seen after vaccination. Analytic work on TCR breadth and depth might have understated the full extent of total T cell responses.

The CDR3 length is 13 residues. With 10 bases removed from V and 0 bases from J, the gap between germline ends came to 10 bases. Germline CDR1 MNHEY, CDR2 SVGAGI. The treatment: around 19 received Ad26.COV2.S at low or high dose, single or two shots; 5 received placebo; per-sample allocation not given. Samples were taken on day 63 after the first vaccine or placebo injection. This adult donor, from Boston, was 18-55 years old. Immunization relied on an Ad26 vector, which expressed Wuhan-strain SARS-CoV-2 spike. Clones were sequenced by immunoSEQ multiplex PCR, and TCRdb holds only the in-frame ones, with some missing. The profile shows about 370,000 clones, about 91% of them singletons.

This material consisted of peripheral blood, taken in a trial of Ad26.COV2.S vaccine versus placebo. The chain has TRBV6-5 and TRBJ2-4; a possible D gene is TRBD1 (6 bases). This clonotype was obtained from a person between 18 and 65 years old who received the Ad26.COV2.S COVID-19 vaccine or a placebo. The CDR3, as DNA: TGTGCCACTCCGACAGGAGCCAAAAACATTCAGTACTTC. The encoded protein is CATPTGAKNIQYF.